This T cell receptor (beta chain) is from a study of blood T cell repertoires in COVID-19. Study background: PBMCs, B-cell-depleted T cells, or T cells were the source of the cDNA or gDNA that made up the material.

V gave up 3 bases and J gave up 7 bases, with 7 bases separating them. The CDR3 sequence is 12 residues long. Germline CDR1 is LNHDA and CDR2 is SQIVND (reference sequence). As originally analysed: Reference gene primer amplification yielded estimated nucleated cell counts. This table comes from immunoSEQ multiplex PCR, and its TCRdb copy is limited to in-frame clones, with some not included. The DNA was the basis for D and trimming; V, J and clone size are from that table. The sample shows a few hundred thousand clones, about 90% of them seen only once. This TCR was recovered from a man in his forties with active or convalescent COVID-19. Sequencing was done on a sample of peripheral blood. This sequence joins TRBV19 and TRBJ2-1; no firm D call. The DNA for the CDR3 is TGTGCCAGTAGTATTAGTTTGAATGAGCAGTTCTTC. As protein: CASSISLNEQFF.